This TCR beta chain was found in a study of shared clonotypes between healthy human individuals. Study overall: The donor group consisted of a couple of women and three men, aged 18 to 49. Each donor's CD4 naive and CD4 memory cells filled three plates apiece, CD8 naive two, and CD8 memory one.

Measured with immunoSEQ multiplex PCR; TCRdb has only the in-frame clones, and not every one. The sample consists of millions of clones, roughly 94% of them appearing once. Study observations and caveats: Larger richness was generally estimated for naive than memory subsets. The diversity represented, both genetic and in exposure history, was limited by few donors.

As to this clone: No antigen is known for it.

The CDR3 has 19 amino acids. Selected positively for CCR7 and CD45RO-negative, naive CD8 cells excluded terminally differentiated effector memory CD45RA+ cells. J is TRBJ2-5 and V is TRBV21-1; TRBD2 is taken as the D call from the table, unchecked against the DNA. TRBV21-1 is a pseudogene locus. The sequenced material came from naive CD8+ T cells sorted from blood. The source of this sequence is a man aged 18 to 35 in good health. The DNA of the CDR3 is TGTGCCAGCAGCAAAGCGGTGGAGCGGCTAGCGGGGGGACAAGAGACCCAGTACTTC. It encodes CASSKAVERLAGGQETQYF.